The source of this T cell receptor beta chain is a study of PD-L1 blockade in urothelial cancer. The overall study: Samples of blood were analyzed 3 weeks (second dose) and 6 weeks after treatment start.

Time point defined: pretreatment peripheral blood. Only in-frame clones appear in the TCRdb table, and some are missing; sequencing was by immunoSEQ multiplex PCR. This table holds about 95,000 clones, nearly 90% found once. Sequencing was performed on PBMCs, taken around atezolizumab (anti-PD-L1) treatment. The receptor comes from a man aged 55-75 years with urothelial cancer.

In DNA form, the CDR3 reads TGCGCCAGCAGCTTGACTAGCGGAGCAGATACGCAGTATTTT. This encodes CASSLTSGADTQYF. This rearrangement joins TRBV5-1 to TRBJ2-3, with 8 nucleotides matching TRBD2. Germline V gives CDR1 SGHRS, CDR2 YFSETQ. The CDR3 covers 14 residues. V shed 1 base and J 4 bases; nucleotides not matched to a gene: 2.